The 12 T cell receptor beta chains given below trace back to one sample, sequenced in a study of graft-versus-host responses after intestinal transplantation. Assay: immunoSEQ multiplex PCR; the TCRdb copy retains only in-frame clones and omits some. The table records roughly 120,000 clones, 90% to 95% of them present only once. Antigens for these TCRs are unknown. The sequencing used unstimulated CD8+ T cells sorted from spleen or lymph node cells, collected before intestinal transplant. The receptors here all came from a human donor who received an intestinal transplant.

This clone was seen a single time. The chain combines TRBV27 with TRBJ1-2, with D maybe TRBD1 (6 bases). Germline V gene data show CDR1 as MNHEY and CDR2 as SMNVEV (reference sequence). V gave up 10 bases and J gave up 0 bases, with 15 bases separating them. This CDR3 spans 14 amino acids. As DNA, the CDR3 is TGTGCCACTTCCGTAGGGGGTCCTAACTATGGCTACACCTTC. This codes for CATSVGGPNYGYTF.

The CDR3 DNA sequence: TGTGCCAGTACACCATACCCGGGAGGGTTCAATTTGGGAAGGAATGAAAAACTGTTTTTT. Translated, it gives CASTPYPGGFNLGRNEKLFF. The V call is TRBV19, the J call TRBJ1-4; no firm D call. V was trimmed by 7 bases and J by 5 bases, leaving 32 bases between them. CDR1 and CDR2 (germline): LNHDA, SQIVND (reference sequence). This CDR3 contains 20 residues.

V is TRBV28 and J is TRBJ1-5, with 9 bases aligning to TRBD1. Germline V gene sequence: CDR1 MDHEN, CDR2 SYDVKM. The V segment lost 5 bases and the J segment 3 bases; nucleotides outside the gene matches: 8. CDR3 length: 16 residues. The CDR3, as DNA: TGTGCCAGCAGTCCCCGTGGGGACAGGGCCAATCAGCCCCAGCATTTT. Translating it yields CASSPRGDRANQPQHF.

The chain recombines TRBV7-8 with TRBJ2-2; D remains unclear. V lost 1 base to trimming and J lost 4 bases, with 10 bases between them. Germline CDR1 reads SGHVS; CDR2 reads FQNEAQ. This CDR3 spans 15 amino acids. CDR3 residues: CASSLGGMGTGELFF. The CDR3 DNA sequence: TGTGCCAGCAGCTTAGGTGGGATGGGCACCGGGGAGCTGTTTTTT.

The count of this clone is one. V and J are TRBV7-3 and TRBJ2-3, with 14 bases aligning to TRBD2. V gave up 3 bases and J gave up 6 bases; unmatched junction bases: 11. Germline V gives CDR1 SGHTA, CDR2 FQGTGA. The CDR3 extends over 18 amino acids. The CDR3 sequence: CASSFKTSGRARSDTQYF. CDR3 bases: TGTGCCAGCAGCTTTAAGACTAGCGGGAGGGCCCGTTCGGATACGCAGTATTTT. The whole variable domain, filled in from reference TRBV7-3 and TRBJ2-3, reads GAGVSQTPSNKVTEKGKYVELRCDPISGHTALYWYRQSLGQGPEFLIYFQGTGAADDSGLPNDRFFAVRPEGSVSTLKIQRTERGDSAVYLCASSFKTSGRARSDTQYFGPGTRLTVL.

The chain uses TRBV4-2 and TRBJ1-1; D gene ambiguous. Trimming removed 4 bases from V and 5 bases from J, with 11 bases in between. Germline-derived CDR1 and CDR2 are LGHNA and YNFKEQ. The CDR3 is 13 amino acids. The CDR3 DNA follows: TGTGCCAGCAGCCCGGGGTTTACAACTGAAGCTTTCTTT. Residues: CASSPGFTTEAFF.

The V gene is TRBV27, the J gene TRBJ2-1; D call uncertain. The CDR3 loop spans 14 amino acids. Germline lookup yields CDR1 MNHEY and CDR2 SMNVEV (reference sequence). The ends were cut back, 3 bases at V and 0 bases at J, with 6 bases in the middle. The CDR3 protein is CASSLYFSYNEQFF. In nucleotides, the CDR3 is TGTGCCAGCAGTTTGTATTTCTCCTACAATGAGCAGTTCTTC.

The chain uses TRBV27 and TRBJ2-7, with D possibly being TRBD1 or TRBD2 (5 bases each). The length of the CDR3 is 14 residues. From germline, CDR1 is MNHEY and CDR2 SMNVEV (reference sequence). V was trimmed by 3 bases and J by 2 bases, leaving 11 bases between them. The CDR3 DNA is TGTGCCAGCAGTTTCGGGGCGGGTGCCTACGAGCAGTACTTC. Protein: CASSFGAGAYEQYF.

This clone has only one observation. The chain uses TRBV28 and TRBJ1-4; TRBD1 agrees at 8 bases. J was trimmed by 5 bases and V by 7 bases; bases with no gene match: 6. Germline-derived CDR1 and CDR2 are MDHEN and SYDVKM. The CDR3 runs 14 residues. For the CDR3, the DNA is TGTGCCAGCATTAACAGGGGGAGAAATGAAAAACTGTTTTTT. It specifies CASINRGRNEKLFF.

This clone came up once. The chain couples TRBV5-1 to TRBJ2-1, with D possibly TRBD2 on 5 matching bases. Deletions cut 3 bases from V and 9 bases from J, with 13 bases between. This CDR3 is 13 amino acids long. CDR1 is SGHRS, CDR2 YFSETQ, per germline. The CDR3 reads CASSSKLDGEQFF. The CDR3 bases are TGCGCCAGCAGCTCCAAACTAGACGGTGAGCAGTTCTTC.

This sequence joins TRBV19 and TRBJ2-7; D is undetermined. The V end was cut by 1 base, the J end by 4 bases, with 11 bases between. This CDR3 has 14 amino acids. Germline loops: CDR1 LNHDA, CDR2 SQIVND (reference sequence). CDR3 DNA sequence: TGTGCCAGTAGTATAGTCGGAGTTGGGTACGAGCAGTACTTC. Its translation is CASSIVGVGYEQYF. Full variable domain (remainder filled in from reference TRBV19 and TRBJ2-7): DGGITQSPKYLFRKEGQNVTLSCEQNLNHDAMYWYRQDPGQGLRLIYYSQIVNDFQKGDIAEGYSVSREKKESFPLTVTSAQKNPTAFYLCASSIVGVGYEQYFGPGTRLTVT.

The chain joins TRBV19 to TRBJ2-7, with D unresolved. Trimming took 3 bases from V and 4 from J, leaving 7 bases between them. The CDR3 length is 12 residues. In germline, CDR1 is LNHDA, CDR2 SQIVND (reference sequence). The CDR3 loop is CASSMWGYEQYF. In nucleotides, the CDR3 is TGTGCCAGTAGTATGTGGGGTTACGAGCAGTACTTC. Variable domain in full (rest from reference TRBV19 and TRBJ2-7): DGGITQSPKYLFRKEGQNVTLSCEQNLNHDAMYWYRQDPGQGLRLIYYSQIVNDFQKGDIAEGYSVSREKKESFPLTVTSAQKNPTAFYLCASSMWGYEQYFGPGTRLTVT.